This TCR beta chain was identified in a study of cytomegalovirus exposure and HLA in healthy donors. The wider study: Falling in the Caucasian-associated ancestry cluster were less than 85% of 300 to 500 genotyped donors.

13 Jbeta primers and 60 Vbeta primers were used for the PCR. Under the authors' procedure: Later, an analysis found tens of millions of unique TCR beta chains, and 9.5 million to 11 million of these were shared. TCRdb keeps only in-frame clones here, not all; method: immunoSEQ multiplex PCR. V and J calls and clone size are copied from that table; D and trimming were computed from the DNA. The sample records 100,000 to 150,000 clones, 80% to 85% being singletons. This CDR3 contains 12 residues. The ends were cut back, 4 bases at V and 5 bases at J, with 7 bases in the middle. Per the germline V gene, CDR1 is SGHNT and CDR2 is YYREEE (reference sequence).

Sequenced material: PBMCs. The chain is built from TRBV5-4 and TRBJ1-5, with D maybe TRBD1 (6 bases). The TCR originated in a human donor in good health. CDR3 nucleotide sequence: TGTGCCAGCAGCAACAGGGATCAGCCCCAGCATTTT. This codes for CASSNRDQPQHF.